Detailed here is one TCR beta chain. The CDR3 extends over 12 amino acids. Per the germline V gene, CDR1 is MNHEY and CDR2 is SVGAGI. V was shortened by 3 bases and J by 7 bases, with 10 bases between the two germline ends. This specimen comes from a study of blood T cells in healthy people across ages. A second PCR, run for about 6 to 11 cycles, used a sample-barcoded 5' primer plus a J-beta primer mix. TCRdb independently ran MiXCR on the 5' RACE reads; one entry per CDR3 protein. Of fewer than 1,200,000 distinct CDR3 sequences listed, roughly 24% are singletons. The same data also contributed to another study, on T cells of mothers and their children. That paper states: Extraction yielded RNA that went, in full, into cDNA synthesis at around 1.6 ug per 15 ul. Reads recorded for TCR beta CDR3 numbered over 8.5 million per mother and roughly 2.7 million per child. Among related mother-child pairs, overlap was slightly higher than in unrelated pairs, though not significantly.

Sequenced sample: blood. This chain uses TRBV6-5 with TRBJ2-7, with D tentatively TRBD2 (7 bases). This receptor was identified in a girl aged 2 to 10 in good health. Written as DNA, the CDR3 is TGTGCCAGCAGTTATAAGGGGGGGGAGCAGTACTTC. This encodes CASSYKGGEQYF.